Listed below are T cell receptor beta chains from one sample, sequenced in a study of T-cell memory formation after mild COVID-19. One entry per CDR3 protein, called by TCRdb with MiXCR from the 5' RACE reads. The table shows roughly 550,000 distinct CDR3 sequences, with roughly 22% occurring only once. The sample comprised PBMCs or a T cell subset sorted from them (not recorded which). Receptors originate from an adult woman who had mild COVID-19 (a few samples of this study predate the infection). Cell type and time point are not known. Each CDR3 is given with its conserved first and last residue. The order of the fields is J gene, D gene, clone size, V gene, CDR3 DNA, CDR3 protein. The D gene is left open where the match is weak. Size tells how often a clone was seen (once, few, many) or the class of an expanded clone, and some rows leave it out.

j_gene: TRBJ1-5
d_gene: TRBD1
abundance: .
v_gene: TRBV30
CDR3nt: TGTGCCTGGAGTGTCCTGACAGGGGACTTCAATCAGCCCCAGCATTTT
CDR3aa: CAWSVLTGDFNQPQHF

j_gene: TRBJ1-3
d_gene: .
abundance: .
v_gene: TRBV25-1
CDR3nt: TGTGCCAGCAACCAGTCTGAGCGTGGTTTGGCCTGTTCTTCCTCTGGAAACACCATATATTTT
CDR3aa: CASNQSERGLACSSSGNTIYF

j_gene: TRBJ1-1
d_gene: .
abundance: .
v_gene: TRBV6-2/TRBV6-3
CDR3nt: TGTGCCAGCAGCCATAGCAGGATCCGTAGACAAGAGGGCACTGAAGCTTTCTTT
CDR3aa: CASSHSRIRRQEGTEAFF

j_gene: TRBJ2-1
d_gene: .
abundance: .
v_gene: TRBV7-9
CDR3nt: TGTGCCAGCCTCGAGGGGGTCAATGAGCAGTTCTTC
CDR3aa: CASLEGVNEQFF

j_gene: TRBJ2-1
d_gene: .
abundance: few
v_gene: TRBV27
CDR3nt: TGTGCCAGCAGTCTCATTGGCGGTGGGGCCTACAATGAGCAGTTCTTC
CDR3aa: CASSLIGGGAYNEQFF

j_gene: TRBJ2-7
d_gene: .
abundance: .
v_gene: TRBV21-1
CDR3nt: TGTGCCAGCAGCAAAGACGACGAGCAGTACTTC
CDR3aa: CASSKDDEQYF

j_gene: TRBJ1-6
d_gene: .
abundance: few
v_gene: TRBV10-3
CDR3nt: TGTGCCATCAGTGAGGTGAATTCACCCCTCCACTTT
CDR3aa: CAISEVNSPLHF

j_gene: TRBJ2-1
d_gene: .
abundance: many
v_gene: TRBV6-5
CDR3nt: TGTGCCAGCAGTTATCACCCGAGCTCCTACAATGAGCAGTTCTTC
CDR3aa: CASSYHPSSYNEQFF

j_gene: TRBJ2-1
d_gene: TRBD2
abundance: few
v_gene: TRBV7-9
CDR3nt: TGTGCCAGCAGCTTATTAGCGGGAGGGCCGGTCGACAATGAGCAGTTCTTC
CDR3aa: CASSLLAGGPVDNEQFF

j_gene: TRBJ1-1
d_gene: .
abundance: few
v_gene: TRBV7-9
CDR3nt: TGTGCCAGCACCCGGGGAGGGGGGAACACTGAAGCTTTCTTT
CDR3aa: CASTRGGGNTEAFF

j_gene: TRBJ2-2
d_gene: .
abundance: few
v_gene: TRBV12-3/TRBV12-4
CDR3nt: TGTGCCAGCAGCAAGACGGAAACGAACACCGGGGAGCTGTTTTTT
CDR3aa: CASSKTETNTGELFF

j_gene: TRBJ1-1
d_gene: .
abundance: few
v_gene: TRBV7-6
CDR3nt: TGTGCCAGCAGCGATATCCCGGACACTGAAGCTTTCTTT
CDR3aa: CASSDIPDTEAFF

j_gene: TRBJ2-3
d_gene: .
abundance: few
v_gene: TRBV4-1
CDR3nt: TGCGCCAGCAGCCAAGTACAGCGCACAGATACGCAGTATTTT
CDR3aa: CASSQVQRTDTQYF

j_gene: TRBJ1-1
d_gene: .
abundance: .
v_gene: TRBV5-1
CDR3nt: TGCGCCAGCAGCTCGGTACAGGGTATGAACACTGAAGCTTTCTTT
CDR3aa: CASSSVQGMNTEAFF

j_gene: TRBJ2-7
d_gene: TRBD1
abundance: few
v_gene: TRBV28
CDR3nt: TGTGCCAGCAGTTCTATAGGACAGGGCAGGGCCTACGAGCAGTACTTC
CDR3aa: CASSSIGQGRAYEQYF

j_gene: TRBJ2-7
d_gene: .
abundance: few
v_gene: TRBV3-1
CDR3nt: TGTGCCAGCAGCCCCGGGACGCAGCCCTACGAGCAGTACTTC
CDR3aa: CASSPGTQPYEQYF

j_gene: TRBJ2-4
d_gene: .
abundance: .
v_gene: TRBV10-3
CDR3nt: TGTGCCATCAGTGATCCGAGACAGCTAGCCAAAAACATTCAGTACTTC
CDR3aa: CAISDPRQLAKNIQYF

j_gene: TRBJ2-3
d_gene: TRBD2
abundance: few
v_gene: TRBV10-2
CDR3nt: TGCGCCAGCAGAGAAAGCGGGAGTACAGATACGCAGTATTTT
CDR3aa: CASRESGSTDTQYF

j_gene: TRBJ2-1
d_gene: TRBD2
abundance: few
v_gene: TRBV20-1
CDR3nt: TGCAGTGCTAGAGACTACGGGACTAGCGGGAGGGTGGAGCAGTTCTTC
CDR3aa: CSARDYGTSGRVEQFF

j_gene: TRBJ1-1
d_gene: .
abundance: .
v_gene: TRBV7-2
CDR3nt: TGTGCCAGCAGCTTTTCACGAGGGAACACTGAAGCTTTCTTT
CDR3aa: CASSFSRGNTEAFF

j_gene: TRBJ2-2
d_gene: TRBD2
abundance: few
v_gene: TRBV7-8
CDR3nt: TGTGCCAGCAGCTTATGGGCGGGAGCTATCGGGGAGCTGTTTTTT
CDR3aa: CASSLWAGAIGELFF

j_gene: TRBJ1-1
d_gene: .
abundance: few
v_gene: TRBV9
CDR3nt: TGTGCCAGCAGCGTAGGAGAGTACTCTAACACTGAAGCTTTCTTT
CDR3aa: CASSVGEYSNTEAFF

j_gene: TRBJ2-1
d_gene: TRBD2
abundance: .
v_gene: TRBV6-5
CDR3nt: TGTGCCAGCAGTGTCGGTCTAGCGGGCTATGAGCAGTTCTTC
CDR3aa: CASSVGLAGYEQFF

j_gene: TRBJ2-5
d_gene: .
abundance: few
v_gene: TRBV12-3/TRBV12-4
CDR3nt: TGTGCCAGCAGTTTACGTCTAGAGCAAGAGACCCAGTACTTC
CDR3aa: CASSLRLEQETQYF

j_gene: TRBJ2-3
d_gene: TRBD2
abundance: many
v_gene: TRBV4-1
CDR3nt: TGCGCCAGCAGCGTCCGACTAGCGGGGAATGGGGATACGCAGTATTTT
CDR3aa: CASSVRLAGNGDTQYF

j_gene: TRBJ2-5
d_gene: TRBD2
abundance: .
v_gene: TRBV6-6
CDR3nt: TGTGCCAGCACGGGAGGCCCCATCCAAGAGACCCAGTACTTC
CDR3aa: CASTGGPIQETQYF

j_gene: TRBJ1-4
d_gene: .
abundance: .
v_gene: TRBV5-6
CDR3nt: TGTGCCAGCAGCCCCGGCAGGGAAAATGAAAAACTGTTTTTT
CDR3aa: CASSPGRENEKLFF

j_gene: TRBJ2-1
d_gene: TRBD1
abundance: few
v_gene: TRBV19
CDR3nt: TGTGCCAGTAGTATGGGACAGAGCTCCTACAATGAGCAGTTCTTC
CDR3aa: CASSMGQSSYNEQFF

j_gene: TRBJ2-7
d_gene: .
abundance: .
v_gene: TRBV4-1
CDR3nt: TGCGCCAGCAGCCAAGTATTGGGGGCCGCCTACGAGCAGTACTTC
CDR3aa: CASSQVLGAAYEQYF

j_gene: TRBJ2-5
d_gene: TRBD2
abundance: few
v_gene: TRBV20-1
CDR3nt: TGCAGTGCTATCGTAGCGGGAGGGCAAGAGACCCAGTACTTC
CDR3aa: CSAIVAGGQETQYF

j_gene: TRBJ1-4
d_gene: .
abundance: few
v_gene: TRBV6-5
CDR3nt: TGTGCCAGCAGTTCGCCGGGGGAAAAACTGTTTTTT
CDR3aa: CASSSPGEKLFF

j_gene: TRBJ2-1
d_gene: .
abundance: .
v_gene: TRBV9
CDR3nt: TGTGCCAGCAGCGTAGGCGCTTACGAGCAGTTCTTC
CDR3aa: CASSVGAYEQFF

j_gene: TRBJ2-3
d_gene: TRBD2
abundance: .
v_gene: TRBV10-2
CDR3nt: TGCGCCAGCATTGTAATGGTGGGACTAGCGGTGGATACGCAGTATTTT
CDR3aa: CASIVMVGLAVDTQYF